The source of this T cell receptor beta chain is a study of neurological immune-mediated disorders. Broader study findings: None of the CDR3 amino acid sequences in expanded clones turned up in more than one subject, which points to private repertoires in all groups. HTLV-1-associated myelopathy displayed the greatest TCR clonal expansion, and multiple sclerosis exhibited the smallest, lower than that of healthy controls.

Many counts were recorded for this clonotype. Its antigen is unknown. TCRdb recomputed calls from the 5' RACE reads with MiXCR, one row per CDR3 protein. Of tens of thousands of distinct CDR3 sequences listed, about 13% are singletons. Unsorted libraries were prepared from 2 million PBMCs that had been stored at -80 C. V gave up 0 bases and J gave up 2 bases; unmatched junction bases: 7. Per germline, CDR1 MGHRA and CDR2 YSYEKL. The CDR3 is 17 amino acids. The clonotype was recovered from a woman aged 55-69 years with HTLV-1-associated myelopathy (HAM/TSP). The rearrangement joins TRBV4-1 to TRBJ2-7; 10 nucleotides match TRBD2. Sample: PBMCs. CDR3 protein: CASSQDGVLAGAYEQYF. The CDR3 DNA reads TGCGCCAGCAGCCAAGATGGTGTTCTAGCGGGAGCCTACGAGCAGTACTTC.